A selection of T cell receptor beta chains follows, all from one sample in a study of T cells in Graves' hyperthyroidism and ophthalmopathy. Via MiXCR, TCRdb re-called the multiplex PCR reads, giving one row per CDR3 protein. The sample records a few hundred thousand distinct CDR3 sequences, roughly 46% being singletons. What was sequenced was peripheral blood or thyroid tissue (not recorded which). These receptors all come from a woman aged 18-35 years with Graves' hyperthyroidism. CDR3s include the opening cysteine and the closing phenylalanine or tryptophan.

CDR3 length	V gene	J gene	CDR3 protein
14	TRBV7-7	TRBJ2-5	CASSSGVYQETQYF
15	TRBV2	TRBJ1-5	CASGGTGNSNQPQHF
14	TRBV2	TRBJ2-2	CASSETPNTGELLF
14	TRBV2	TRBJ2-2	CATHSGANTGELFF
13	TRBV20-1	TRBJ1-1	CSAPSFGTKEAFF
9	TRBV30	TRBJ1-2	CAWSWGFTF
12	TRBV24-1	TRBJ2-1	CATVGRDDEQFF
15	TRBV2	TRBJ2-7	CASSEAKGGRDEQYF
15	TRBV5-1	TRBJ1-5	CASSSRGGGNQPQHF
13	TRBV12-3/TRBV12-4	TRBJ2-7	CASTPLPSYEQYF
15	TRBV19	TRBJ2-2	CASSRGQGGTGELFF
12	TRBV29-1	TRBJ1-3	CSVGQVRNTIYF
12	TRBV29-1	TRBJ1-1	CSGLGTYTEAFF
14	TRBV9	TRBJ2-2	CASSEGVDTGELFF
16	TRBV10-3	TRBJ2-3	CAISPSSGSSTDTQYF
14	TRBV15	TRBJ1-1	CATSRDRGRTEAFF
16	TRBV7-9	TRBJ1-5	CASSLSESPGNQPQHF
12	TRBV10-3	TRBJ2-2	CAISERQGQLFF
14	TRBV19	TRBJ1-1	CASSIKGGNTEAFF
17	TRBV6-1	TRBJ1-1	CASSESPGTGLSTEAFF
13	TRBV18	TRBJ2-5	CASSPQFPQPQYF
16	TRBV5-5	TRBJ2-3	CASSLAAGAGTDTQYF
13	TRBV12-3/TRBV12-4	TRBJ2-2	CASKRLGEGELFF
15	TRBV7-3	TRBJ1-1	CASSFRPGTNTEAFF
18	TRBV7-2	-	CASSPGGWTGGGTDTQYF
16	TRBV7-3	TRBJ2-3	CASSSPRTGGTDTQYF
16	TRBV5-5	TRBJ1-1	CACSHLTGEGNTEAFF
15	TRBV28	TRBJ2-7	CASSLSGKYDGEQYF
16	TRBV9	TRBJ2-7	CASSVRSGRASYEQYF